Sequencing of this TCR beta chain was carried out in a study of glioma-infiltrating T cells after dendritic cell vaccination. Produced via immunoSEQ multiplex PCR; TCRdb's table is partial and in-frame only. Found here are 80,000 to 100,000 clones, 75% to 85% of them singletons; the top ten hold around 5.4%. Germline V CDR1 and CDR2: MNHEY, SVGAGI. The trim removed 7 bases at V and 10 bases at J, leaving 10 bases unmatched. The CDR3 has 13 residues. The V call is TRBV6-5, the J call TRBJ1-1; 9 bases fit TRBD1. The origin of this receptor is a human donor with glioblastoma. This sample comprised blood, obtained before dendritic cell vaccination. CDR3 sequence: CASTPGDRVRAFF. In DNA, the CDR3 is TGTGCCAGCACCCCAGGGGACAGGGTGAGAGCTTTCTTT.